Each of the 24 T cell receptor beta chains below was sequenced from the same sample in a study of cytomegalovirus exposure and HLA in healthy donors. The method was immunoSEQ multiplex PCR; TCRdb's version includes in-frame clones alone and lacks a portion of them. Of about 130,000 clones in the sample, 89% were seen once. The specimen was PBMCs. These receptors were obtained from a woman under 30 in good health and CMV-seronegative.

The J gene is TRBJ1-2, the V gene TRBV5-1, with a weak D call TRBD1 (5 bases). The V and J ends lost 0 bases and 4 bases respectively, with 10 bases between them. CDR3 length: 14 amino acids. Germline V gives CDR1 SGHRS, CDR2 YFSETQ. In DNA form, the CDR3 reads TGCGCCAGCAGCTTGGGACAGTTTCCCTATGGCTACACCTTC. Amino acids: CASSLGQFPYGYTF. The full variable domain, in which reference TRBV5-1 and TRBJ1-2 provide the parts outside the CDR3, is KAGVTQTPRYLIKTRGQQVTLSCSPISGHRSVSWYQQTPGQGLQFLFEYFSETQRNKGNFPGRFSGRQFSNSRSEMNVSTLELGDSALYLCASSLGQFPYGYTFGSGTRLTVV.

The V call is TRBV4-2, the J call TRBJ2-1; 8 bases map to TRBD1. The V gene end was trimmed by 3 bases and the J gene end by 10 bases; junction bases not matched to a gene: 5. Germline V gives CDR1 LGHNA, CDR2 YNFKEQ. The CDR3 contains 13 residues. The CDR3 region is CASSQDRVREQFF. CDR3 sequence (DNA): TGTGCCAGCAGCCAGGACAGGGTACGAGAGCAGTTCTTC.

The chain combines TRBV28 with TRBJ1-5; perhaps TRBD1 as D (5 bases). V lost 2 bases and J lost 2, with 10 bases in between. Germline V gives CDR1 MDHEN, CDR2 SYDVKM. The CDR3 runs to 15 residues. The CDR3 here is CASSLSRGGNQPQHF. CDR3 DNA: TGTGCCAGCAGTTTAAGTAGGGGTGGCAATCAGCCCCAGCATTTT.

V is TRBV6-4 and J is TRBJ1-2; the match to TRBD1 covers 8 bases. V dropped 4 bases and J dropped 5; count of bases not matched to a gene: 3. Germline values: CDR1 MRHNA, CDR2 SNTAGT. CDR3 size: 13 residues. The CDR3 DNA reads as TGTGCCAGCAGTGGACAGGGGAATTATGGCTACACCTTC. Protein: CASSGQGNYGYTF.

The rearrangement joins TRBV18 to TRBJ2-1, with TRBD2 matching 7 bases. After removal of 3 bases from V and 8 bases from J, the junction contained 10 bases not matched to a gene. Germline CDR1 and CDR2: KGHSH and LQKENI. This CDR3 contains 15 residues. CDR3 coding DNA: TGTGCCAGCTCACCTCTCGGACTAGGGGTCGATGAGCAGTTCTTC. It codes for CASSPLGLGVDEQFF.

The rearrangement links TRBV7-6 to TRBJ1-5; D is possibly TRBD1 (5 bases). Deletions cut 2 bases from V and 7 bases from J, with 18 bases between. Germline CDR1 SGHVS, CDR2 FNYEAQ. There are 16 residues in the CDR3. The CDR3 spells CASSLFGIQGGQPQHF. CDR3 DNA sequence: TGTGCCAGCAGCTTATTTGGTATTCAGGGAGGACAGCCCCAGCATTTT.

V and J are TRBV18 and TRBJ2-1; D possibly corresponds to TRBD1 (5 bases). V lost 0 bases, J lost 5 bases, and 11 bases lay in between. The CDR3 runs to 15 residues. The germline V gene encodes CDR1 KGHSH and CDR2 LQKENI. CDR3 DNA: TGTGCCAGCTCACCACCTCGAGACAGCAACAATGAGCAGTTCTTC. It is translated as CASSPPRDSNNEQFF.

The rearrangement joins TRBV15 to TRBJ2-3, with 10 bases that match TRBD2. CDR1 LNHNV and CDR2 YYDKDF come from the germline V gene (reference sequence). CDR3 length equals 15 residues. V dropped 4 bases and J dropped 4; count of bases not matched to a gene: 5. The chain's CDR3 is CATSNQRGGSDTQYF. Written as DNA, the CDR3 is TGTGCCACCAGCAACCAGCGGGGGGGCTCAGATACGCAGTATTTT.

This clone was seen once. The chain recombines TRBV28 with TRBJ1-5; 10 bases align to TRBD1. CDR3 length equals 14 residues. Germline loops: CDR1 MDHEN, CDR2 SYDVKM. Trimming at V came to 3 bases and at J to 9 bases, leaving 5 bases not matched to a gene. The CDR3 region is CASSLGDRGWPQHF. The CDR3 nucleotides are TGTGCCAGCAGTTTGGGGGACAGGGGATGGCCCCAGCATTTT.

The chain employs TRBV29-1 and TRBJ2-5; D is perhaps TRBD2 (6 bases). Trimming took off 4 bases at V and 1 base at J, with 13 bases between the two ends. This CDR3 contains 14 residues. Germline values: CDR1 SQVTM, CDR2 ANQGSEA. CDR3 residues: CSVGVLASQETQYF. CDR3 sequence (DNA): TGCAGCGTTGGCGTACTAGCATCCCAAGAGACCCAGTACTTC.

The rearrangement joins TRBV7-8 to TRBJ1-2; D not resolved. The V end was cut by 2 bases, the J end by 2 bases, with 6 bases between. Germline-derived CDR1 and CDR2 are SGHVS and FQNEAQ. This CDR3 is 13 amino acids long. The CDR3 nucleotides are TGTGCCAGCAGCTTAAGAGCGAACTATGGCTACACCTTC. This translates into CASSLRANYGYTF.

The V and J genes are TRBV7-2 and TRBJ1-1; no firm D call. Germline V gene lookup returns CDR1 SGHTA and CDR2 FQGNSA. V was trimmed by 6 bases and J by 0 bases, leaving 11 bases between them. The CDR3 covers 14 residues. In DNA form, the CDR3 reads TGTGCCAGCAGGCGGGGAGGTTTGAACACTGAAGCTTTCTTT. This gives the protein CASRRGGLNTEAFF.

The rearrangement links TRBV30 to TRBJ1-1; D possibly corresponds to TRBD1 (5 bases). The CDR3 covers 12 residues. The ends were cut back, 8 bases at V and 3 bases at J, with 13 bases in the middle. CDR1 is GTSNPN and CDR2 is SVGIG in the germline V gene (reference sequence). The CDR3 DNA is TGTGCCCGAGGGGAGGACCACACTGAAGCTTTCTTT. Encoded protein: CARGEDHTEAFF.

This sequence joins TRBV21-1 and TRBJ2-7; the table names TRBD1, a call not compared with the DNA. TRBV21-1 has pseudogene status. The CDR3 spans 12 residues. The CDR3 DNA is TGTGCCAGCAGTTTAGGCAACTGGGCGCAGTACTTC. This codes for CASSLGNWAQYF.

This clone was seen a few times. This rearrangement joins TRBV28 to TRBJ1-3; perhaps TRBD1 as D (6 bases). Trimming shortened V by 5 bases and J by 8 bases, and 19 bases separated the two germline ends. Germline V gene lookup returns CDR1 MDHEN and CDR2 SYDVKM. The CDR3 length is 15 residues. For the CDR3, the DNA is TGTGCCAGCAGTCTCCCCCAGGGGCAAGGGGACACCATATATTTT. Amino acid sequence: CASSLPQGQGDTIYF. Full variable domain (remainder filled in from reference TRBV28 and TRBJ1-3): DVKVTQSSRYLVKRTGEKVFLECVQDMDHENMFWYRQDPGLGLRLIYFSYDVKMKEKGDIPEGYSVSREKKERFSLILESASTNQTSMYLCASSLPQGQGDTIYFGEGSWLTVV.

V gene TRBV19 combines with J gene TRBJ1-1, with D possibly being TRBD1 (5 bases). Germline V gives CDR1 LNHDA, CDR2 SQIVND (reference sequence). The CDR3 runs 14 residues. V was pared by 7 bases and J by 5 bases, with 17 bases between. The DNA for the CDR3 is TGTGCCAGTACCCTGGGGGGAACGGGGACTGAAGCTTTCTTT. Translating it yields CASTLGGTGTEAFF.

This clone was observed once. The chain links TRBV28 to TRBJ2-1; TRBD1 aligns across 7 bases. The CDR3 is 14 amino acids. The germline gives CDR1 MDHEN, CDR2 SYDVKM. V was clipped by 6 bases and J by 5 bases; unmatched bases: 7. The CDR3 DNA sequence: TGTGCCAGCAGAACCTCCGACAGGGACAATGAGCAGTTCTTC. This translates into CASRTSDRDNEQFF.

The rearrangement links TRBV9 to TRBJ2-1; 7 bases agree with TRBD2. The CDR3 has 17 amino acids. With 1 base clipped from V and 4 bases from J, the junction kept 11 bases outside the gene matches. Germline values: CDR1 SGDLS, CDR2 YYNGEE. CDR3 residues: CASSVSRGVAEYNEQFF. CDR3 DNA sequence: TGTGCCAGCAGCGTATCTCGGGGGGTGGCGGAATACAATGAGCAGTTCTTC.

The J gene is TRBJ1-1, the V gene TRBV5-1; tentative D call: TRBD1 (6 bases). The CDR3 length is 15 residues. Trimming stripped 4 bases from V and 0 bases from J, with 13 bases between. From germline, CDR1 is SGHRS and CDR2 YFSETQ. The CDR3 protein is CASSQLQGLNTEAFF. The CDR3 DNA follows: TGCGCCAGCAGCCAGCTACAGGGATTGAACACTGAAGCTTTCTTT.

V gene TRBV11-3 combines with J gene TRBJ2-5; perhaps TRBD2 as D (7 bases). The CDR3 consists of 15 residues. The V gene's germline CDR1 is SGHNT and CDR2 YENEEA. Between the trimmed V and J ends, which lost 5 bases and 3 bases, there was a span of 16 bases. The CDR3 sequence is CASSPGGLAEETQYF. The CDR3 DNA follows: TGTGCCAGCAGCCCCGGGGGGCTAGCGGAAGAGACCCAGTACTTC.

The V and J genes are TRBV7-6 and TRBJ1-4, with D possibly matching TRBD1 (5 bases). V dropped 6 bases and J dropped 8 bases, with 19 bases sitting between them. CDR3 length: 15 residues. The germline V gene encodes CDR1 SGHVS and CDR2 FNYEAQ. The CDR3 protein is CASSSRGGRKEKLFF. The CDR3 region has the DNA TGTGCCAGCAGTTCAAGGGGCGGGAGGAAAGAAAAACTGTTTTTT.

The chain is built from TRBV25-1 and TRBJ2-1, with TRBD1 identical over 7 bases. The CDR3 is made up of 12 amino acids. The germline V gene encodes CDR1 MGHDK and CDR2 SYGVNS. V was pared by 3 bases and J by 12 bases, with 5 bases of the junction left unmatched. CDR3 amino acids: CASSDLTGVQFF. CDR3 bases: TGTGCCAGCAGTGATCTTACAGGGGTGCAGTTCTTC. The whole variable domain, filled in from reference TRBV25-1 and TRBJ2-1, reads EADIYQTPRYLVIGTGKKITLECSQTMGHDKMYWYQQDPGMELHLIHYSYGVNSTEKGDLSSESTVSRIRTEHFPLTLESARPSHTSQYLCASSDLTGVQFFGPGTRLTVL.

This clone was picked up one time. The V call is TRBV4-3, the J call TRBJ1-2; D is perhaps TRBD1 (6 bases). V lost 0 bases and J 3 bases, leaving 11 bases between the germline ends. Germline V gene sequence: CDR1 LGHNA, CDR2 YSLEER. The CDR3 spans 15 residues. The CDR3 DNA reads TGCGCCAGCAGCCAAGACAGGGGCGCTTACTATGGCTACACCTTC. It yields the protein CASSQDRGAYYGYTF.

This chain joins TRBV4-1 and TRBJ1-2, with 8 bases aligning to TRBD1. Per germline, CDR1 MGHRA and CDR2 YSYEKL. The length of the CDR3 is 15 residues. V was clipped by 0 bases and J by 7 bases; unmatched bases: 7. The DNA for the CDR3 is TGCGCCAGCAGCCAAGATTCTACGACAGGGGTTGGCTACACCTTC. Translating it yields CASSQDSTTGVGYTF.